This T cell receptor beta chain stems from a study of cytomegalovirus exposure and HLA in healthy donors. Study-level results: The study recorded 164 TCR beta chains that were cytomegalovirus-associated.

The V end was cut by 9 bases, the J end by 0 bases, with 30 bases between. Germline V gene sequence: CDR1 MNHEY, CDR2 SMNVEV (reference sequence). CDR3 length: 19 residues. It was with 60 Vbeta and 13 Jbeta primers that the PCR ran. TCRdb keeps only in-frame clones here, not all; method: immunoSEQ multiplex PCR. The sample has fewer than 200,000 clones, over 80% seen once. Concerning this clone: Its antigen is as yet unknown.

The sequence derives from a man aged 45 to 65 in good health and CMV-seronegative. Sequences were obtained from PBMCs. The gene calls are TRBV27 and TRBJ2-7; D might be TRBD1 (5 bases). The CDR3: CARVMTKLSGPLSSYEQYF. The DNA of the CDR3 is TGTGCCAGAGTAATGACCAAACTTTCAGGGCCTCTTAGCTCCTACGAGCAGTACTTC.